The 30 T cell receptor beta chains listed next were all sequenced from one sample in a study of blood T cell repertoires in COVID-19. Sequencing was performed with immunoSEQ multiplex PCR; in TCRdb, only in-frame clones are kept and a portion is missing. The repertoire holds around 64,000 clones, roughly 89% seen once, with 1.5% to 2% in the top ten. The material sequenced was peripheral blood. The receptors shown here come from a man aged 30-40 years with acute or convalescent COVID-19.

The count of this clone is one. The chain uses TRBV10-3 and TRBJ2-7; 10 nucleotides align to TRBD2. Per the germline V gene, CDR1 is ENHRY and CDR2 is SYGVKD. The length of the CDR3 is 13 residues. Losses at the gene ends were 10 bases for V and 5 bases for J; bases not matched to a gene: 8. The CDR3 region has the DNA TGTGCCACGAGAGCGGGAGGGCCCGACGAGCAGTACTTC. Translated: CATRAGGPDEQYF.

The V gene is TRBV19, the J gene TRBJ1-4, with TRBD1 identical over 9 bases. With V trimmed by 8 bases and J by 5 bases, 9 bases remained unmatched. Germline loops: CDR1 LNHDA, CDR2 SQIVND (reference sequence). This CDR3 contains 15 residues. The CDR3 region has the DNA TGTGCCAGTGTCAAATGGGGGACAGGGAATGAAAAACTGTTTTTT. Translating gives CASVKWGTGNEKLFF.

V gene TRBV4-1 combines with J gene TRBJ2-7, with D possibly being TRBD2 (5 bases). The CDR3 runs 15 residues. V was clipped by 1 base and J by 5 bases, with 15 bases between them. In germline, CDR1 is MGHRA, CDR2 YSYEKL. The CDR3 DNA follows: TGCGCCAGCAGCCAAGTATCCCGGAGGCGTCACGAGCAGTACTTC. Protein: CASSQVSRRRHEQYF.

This clone has a single count. CDR3: CASSSGQGVNEKLFF. In DNA form, the CDR3 reads TGTGCCAGCAGCTCCGGACAGGGCGTGAATGAAAAACTGTTTTTT. The chain is built from TRBV5-4 and TRBJ1-4; TRBD1 matches at 8 bases. The CDR3 sequence is 15 residues long. With 3 bases clipped from V and 5 bases from J, the junction kept 6 bases outside the gene matches. The germline gives CDR1 SGHNT, CDR2 YYREEE (reference sequence).

The chain employs TRBV11-2 and TRBJ2-7; the D gene is possibly TRBD1 (5 bases). The ends were cut back, 3 bases at V and 2 bases at J, with 14 bases in the middle. CDR3 length: 15 amino acids. The germline CDR1 and CDR2 sequences are SGHAT and FQNNGV. Here the CDR3 DNA reads TGTGCCAGCAGCTTTCTAGGGGAACGAACCTACGAGCAGTACTTC. Amino acids: CASSFLGERTYEQYF.

This clone was seen only once. V is TRBV7-9 and J is TRBJ1-5; D ambiguous. Trimming left V 5 bases short and J 2 bases short, with 10 bases between. The CDR3 consists of 14 residues. Germline V gene lookup returns CDR1 SEHNR and CDR2 FQNEAQ (reference sequence). CDR3 in amino acids: CASSRDHGNQPQHF. In DNA form, the CDR3 reads TGTGCCAGCAGCCGGGATCACGGCAATCAGCCCCAGCATTTT.

This clone was counted between two and nine times. J is TRBJ1-2 and V is TRBV19, with D possibly being TRBD1 (5 bases). Trimming left V 4 bases short and J 5 bases short, with 11 bases between. This CDR3 region has 13 residues. The germline gives CDR1 LNHDA, CDR2 SQIVND (reference sequence). In DNA form, the CDR3 reads TGTGCCAGTAGTAGAAGACAGCTATATGGCTACACCTTC. Translated, it gives CASSRRQLYGYTF.

CDR3 residues: CASSTGLSMNTEAFF. CDR3 nucleotide sequence: TGTGCCAGCAGTACGGGGTTAAGCATGAACACTGAAGCTTTCTTT. J is TRBJ1-1 and V is TRBV27; D gene uncertain. The CDR3 covers 15 residues. With 5 bases removed from V and 0 bases from J, the gap between germline ends came to 13 bases. Per germline, CDR1 MNHEY and CDR2 SMNVEV (reference sequence).

The V gene is TRBV27, the J gene TRBJ1-2; D is uncertain. Germline CDR1 is MNHEY and CDR2 is SMNVEV (reference sequence). V was cut by 8 bases and J by 5 bases, with 18 bases left in between. CDR3 length equals 14 residues. The CDR3 DNA reads TGTGCCAGCGCCCCATCCACGTCAGTATATGGCTACACCTTC. It yields the protein CASAPSTSVYGYTF.

This chain connects TRBV6-5 to TRBJ1-1; D not certain. The length of the CDR3 is 11 residues. Germline V gives CDR1 MNHEY, CDR2 SVGAGI. Trimming took 6 bases from V and 4 from J, leaving 6 bases between them. The CDR3 is CASRRFTEAFF. In DNA form, the CDR3 reads TGTGCCAGCAGGAGGTTCACTGAAGCTTTCTTT.

The chain carries TRBV12-3 or TRBV12-4 and TRBJ2-7, with D possibly matching TRBD1 (6 bases). The CDR3 loop spans 13 amino acids. Trimming stripped 5 bases from V and 3 bases from J, with 11 bases between. CDR3 sequence reads: CASSPGTLYEQYF. The CDR3 DNA reads TGTGCCAGCAGTCCCGGGACACTCTACGAGCAGTACTTC.

The rearrangement links TRBV5-4 to TRBJ2-3; TRBD2 agrees at 11 bases. This CDR3 has 17 residues. The germline gives CDR1 SGHNT, CDR2 YYREEE (reference sequence). V shed 4 bases and J 2 bases; nucleotides not matched to a gene: 9. For the CDR3, the DNA is TGTGCCAGCAGCGCGGCTAGCGGGGGGTTTAACACAGATACGCAGTATTTT. Its translation: CASSAASGGFNTDTQYF.

The V and J genes are TRBV6-2 or TRBV6-3 and TRBJ2-7, with TRBD1 identical over 9 bases. The germline V gene has CDR1 MNHEY and CDR2 SVGEGT. This CDR3 has 14 residues. J was trimmed by 4 bases and V by 2 bases; bases with no gene match: 3. Here the CDR3 DNA reads TGTGCCAGCAGTTACCGGACAGGGGTTTACGAGCAGTACTTC. The encoded protein is CASSYRTGVYEQYF.

V usage is TRBV24-1 and J usage is TRBJ2-1; TRBD2 aligns across 10 bases. This CDR3 region has 16 residues. The ends lost 4 bases at V and 4 bases at J; junction bases unmatched: 6. Germline CDR1 and CDR2: KGHDR and SFDVKD. This CDR3 is CATSDGTSEAYNEQFF. The CDR3 DNA follows: TGTGCCACCAGTGACGGGACTAGCGAGGCGTACAATGAGCAGTTCTTC.

This clone showed up just once. V gene TRBV2 combines with J gene TRBJ1-1; D not resolved. The CDR3 runs 13 residues. Per germline, CDR1 SNHLY and CDR2 FYNNEI. The V end was cut by 5 bases, the J end by 7 bases, with 14 bases between. As DNA, the CDR3 is TGTGCCAGCAGTCCCGGGGTGGGAATTGAAGCTTTCTTT. Protein product: CASSPGVGIEAFF.

This chain connects TRBV18 to TRBJ2-7; D possibly corresponds to TRBD2 (6 bases). The germline V gene has CDR1 KGHSH and CDR2 LQKENI. There are 14 residues in the CDR3. V lost 2 bases and J lost 4, with 12 bases in between. The CDR3: CASSPGTQSYEQYF. The CDR3 DNA sequence: TGTGCCAGCTCACCAGGGACTCAAAGTTACGAGCAGTACTTC.

This chain uses TRBV19 with TRBJ2-3; perhaps TRBD1 as D (5 bases). Between the trimmed V and J ends, which lost 6 bases and 6 bases, there was a span of 13 bases. In germline, CDR1 is LNHDA, CDR2 SQIVND (reference sequence). The CDR3 spans 13 residues. CDR3 amino acids: CASRSQGSDTQYF. CDR3 DNA: TGTGCCAGTAGGAGTCAGGGTAGCGATACGCAGTATTTT.

The chain's CDR3 is CASSVDIRGTEAFF. The CDR3 DNA is TGCGCCAGCAGTGTGGACATAAGGGGGACTGAAGCTTTCTTT. The chain joins TRBV10-1 to TRBJ1-1, with D possibly being TRBD1 (6 bases). V was clipped by 4 bases and J by 5 bases, with 14 bases between them. The CDR3 runs to 14 residues. CDR1 and CDR2 from the germline V gene are WNHNN and SYGVQD (reference sequence).

This clone was seen just once. The V call is TRBV5-1, the J call TRBJ1-1, with 9 bases matching TRBD1. Germline V lookup: CDR1 SGHRS, CDR2 YFSETQ. After removal of 4 bases from V and 4 bases from J, the junction contained 11 bases not matched to a gene. The CDR3 covers 16 residues. This CDR3 reads CASSPATGGGGTEAFF. In DNA, the CDR3 is TGCGCCAGCAGCCCAGCTACAGGGGGCGGCGGCACTGAAGCTTTCTTT.

The chain is built from TRBV2 and TRBJ2-3; no clear D gene. The CDR3 consists of 11 residues. Trimming cost V 6 bases and J 5 bases, with 6 bases left between them. CDR1 SNHLY and CDR2 FYNNEI come from the germline V gene. The DNA of the CDR3 is TGTGCCAGCAGCTTCGGAGATACGCAGTATTTT. Its translation is CASSFGDTQYF.

The chain carries TRBV6-2 or TRBV6-3 and TRBJ1-5; D remains ambiguous. The V gene's germline CDR1 is MNHEY and CDR2 SVGEGT. V dropped 3 bases and J dropped 7 bases, with 13 bases sitting between them. CDR3 length equals 14 residues. CDR3 in DNA: TGTGCCAGCAGTTATTTATCCTTGTCCCAGCCCCAGCATTTT. Its translation: CASSYLSLSQPQHF.

The chain couples TRBV6-5 to TRBJ1-6; TRBD1 is a possible D gene (5 bases). Deletions cut 4 bases from V and 8 bases from J, with 12 bases between. CDR1 and CDR2 from the germline V gene are MNHEY and SVGAGI. This CDR3 has 14 amino acids. The CDR3 nucleotides are TGTGCCAGCAGTTGGGGGGGTCGGGATTCACCCCTCCACTTT. It specifies CASSWGGRDSPLHF.

V and J are TRBV5-4 and TRBJ2-2, with D possibly matching TRBD1 (6 bases). The germline V gene encodes CDR1 SGHNT and CDR2 YYREEE (reference sequence). The V end lost 0 bases, the J end lost 5 bases, and 20 bases lay between the germline ends. The CDR3 has 18 residues. CDR3: CASSLAPGQGWGTGELFF. The CDR3 DNA follows: TGTGCCAGCAGCTTGGCCCCGGGACAAGGCTGGGGGACCGGGGAGCTGTTTTTT.

The rearrangement links TRBV9 to TRBJ1-2; 9 bases fit TRBD1. Trimming took 4 bases from V and 8 from J; bases not matched to a gene: 15. In germline, CDR1 is SGDLS, CDR2 YYNGEE. The CDR3 extends over 16 amino acids. CDR3 bases: TGTGCCAGCAGCCCCCCCCTCCGGGACAGGGTGGGCGGCTACACCTTC. Translating gives CASSPPLRDRVGGYTF.

As concerns this clone: A read error may account for a junction end that differs from germline. The V gene is TRBV7-7, the J gene TRBJ2-3, with a tentative D call TRBD1 (5 bases). Germline V gene data show CDR1 as SSHAT and CDR2 as FNYEAQ (reference sequence). This CDR3 has 15 residues. CDR3 in amino acids: CASSFSAGLTDTQYF. CDR3 nucleotides: TGTGCTAGCAGCTTTTCCGCAGGGCTCACAGATACGCAGTATTTT.

V is TRBV5-4 and J is TRBJ2-3, with TRBD1 identical over 10 bases. There are 17 residues in the CDR3. Germline values: CDR1 SGHNT, CDR2 YYREEE (reference sequence). The V and J ends lost 7 bases and 4 bases, in that order; junction bases with no gene match: 15. Here the CDR3 reads CASGGGQGPHAADTQYF. The CDR3 DNA reads TGTGCCAGCGGCGGGGGACAGGGGCCCCACGCCGCAGATACGCAGTATTTT.

The CDR3 region is CASSVETSIGEQFF. The CDR3 nucleotides are TGTGCCAGCAGTGTTGAGACTAGCATCGGTGAGCAGTTCTTC. This rearrangement joins TRBV2 to TRBJ2-1, with TRBD2 matching over 7 bases. The CDR3 loop spans 14 amino acids. The V and J ends lost 4 bases and 9 bases, in that order; junction bases with no gene match: 9. CDR1 is SNHLY, CDR2 FYNNEI, per germline.

The chain links TRBV6-5 to TRBJ1-3; TRBD1 might be the D (6 bases). Deletions cut 4 bases from V and 0 bases from J, with 10 bases between. There are 15 residues in the CDR3. Germline V gene lookup returns CDR1 MNHEY and CDR2 SVGAGI. In DNA form, the CDR3 reads TGTGCCAGCAGTTTGGGGGGGCTCTCTGGAAACACCATATATTTT. Its translation is CASSLGGLSGNTIYF.

The rearrangement uses TRBV19 and TRBJ1-1; TRBD1 aligns across 10 bases. CDR3 length equals 13 residues. Germline assignment: CDR1 LNHDA and CDR2 SQIVND (reference sequence). The junction had 3 bases not matched to a gene; V was cut back by 8 bases and J by 3 bases. The DNA for the CDR3 is TGTGCCAGTCGGACAGGGGGACACACTGAAGCTTTCTTT. It translates to CASRTGGHTEAFF.

The chain couples TRBV27 to TRBJ2-1, with TRBD2 matching over 15 bases. The CDR3 spans 18 residues. CDR1 and CDR2 from the germline V gene are MNHEY and SMNVEV (reference sequence). V trimming: 3 bases; J trimming: 6 bases; junction bases outside the gene matches: 9. CDR3 coding DNA: TGTGCCAGCAGTTTGGGACTAGCGGGGGGCTCAACATTCAATGAGCAGTTCTTC. Its translation is CASSLGLAGGSTFNEQFF.